The clone carrying this T cell receptor (beta chain) was seen a few times. Its antigen is not known. TCRdb re-called the RT-PCR reads with MiXCR, one entry per CDR3 protein. Counted here are 700,000 to 900,000 distinct CDR3 sequences, 21% occurring once; the ten biggest clones make up roughly 10%. This entry comes from a study of response to subunit inactivated influenza vaccine. Study outcomes and limitations: After each seasonal influenza vaccination, few new T cells are recruited, the authors suggested.

With V trimmed by 7 bases and J by 2 bases, 6 bases remained unmatched. The CDR3 runs to 15 residues. CDR1 is MDHEN and CDR2 is SYDVKM in the germline V gene. The sequence was collected from a man aged 45-65 years who received an inactivated influenza vaccine. The sample here was PBMCs from blood, taken around 5 days after vaccination. The chain uses TRBV28 and TRBJ2-5; 11 nucleotides line up with TRBD2. DNA for the CDR3: TGTGCCAGCATTACGACTAGCGGGGTGCAAGAGACCCAGTACTTC. Translation gives CASITTSGVQETQYF.